The 3 T cell receptor beta chains below come from one sample, sequenced in a study of T cell changes during pregnancy in multiple sclerosis. This table comes from immunoSEQ multiplex PCR, and its TCRdb copy is limited to in-frame clones, with some not included. The table includes over 45,000 clones, 85% to 90% detected once. The sequenced sample was peripheral blood, obtained in the first trimester of pregnancy. These receptors originate from a female donor with multiple sclerosis, enrolled in a pregnancy study.

The chain uses TRBV5-1 and TRBJ2-1, with 12 bases fitting TRBD1. This CDR3 has 16 amino acids. The J segment lost 6 bases and the V segment lost 0 bases, leaving 4 bases of the junction unmatched. CDR1 and CDR2 (germline): SGHRS, YFSETQ. CDR3 bases: TGCGCCAGCAGCTTGGCGGGACAGGGGGCTCGCAATGAGCAGTTCTTC. It is translated as CASSLAGQGARNEQFF.

CDR3 loop: CASSLGPTEWSNEKLFF. The CDR3 DNA follows: TGTGCCAGCAGCTTGGGGCCCACAGAGTGGTCTAATGAAAAACTGTTTTTT. This chain links TRBV5-6 with TRBJ1-4, with D unresolved. CDR3 length: 17 amino acids. Germline-derived CDR1 and CDR2 are SGHDT and YYEEEE. V lost 0 bases and J 3 bases, leaving 15 bases between the germline ends. Supplemented by reference TRBV5-6 and TRBJ1-4, the full variable domain reads DAGVTQSPTHLIKTRGQQVTLRCSPKSGHDTVSWYQQALGQGPQFIFQYYEEEERQRGNFPDRFSGHQFPNYSSELNVNALLLGDSALYLCASSLGPTEWSNEKLFFGSGTQLSVL.

The V gene is TRBV9, the J gene TRBJ1-3, with a weak D call TRBD1 (5 bases). The V end lost 0 bases, the J end lost 4 bases, and 20 bases lay between the germline ends. Germline-derived CDR1 and CDR2 are SGDLS and YYNGEE. The CDR3 runs 18 residues. The CDR3 region is CASSVGAAGLHYGNTIYF. As DNA, the CDR3 is TGTGCCAGCAGCGTAGGTGCGGCAGGGCTACACTACGGAAACACCATATATTTT.